These 27 T cell receptor beta chains originate from one sample sequenced in a study of blood T cell repertoires in COVID-19 (dated by TCRdb to about 2020). The method behind the library was the immunoSEQ multiplex PCR assay. What TCRdb holds here is the immuneACCESS table cut down to in-frame rearrangements. Part of the clones is not present; checked against another copy, under half of the missing clones reflect an unresolved V gene, and the others are unexplained. This sample is represented by 200,000 to 250,000 clones; about 85% of them were singletons. The leading ten clones occupy under 14% of the sample. Sequencing was performed on PBMCs or T cells enriched from blood (not recorded which). These receptors came from a man aged 25 to 45 who had recovered from COVID-19.

In the case of this clone: Other DNA sequences in the sample encode the same CDR3. The V and J genes are TRBV28 and TRBJ2-7; the D is unclear. V was trimmed by 1 base and J by 4 bases, leaving 5 bases between them. CDR1 and CDR2 from the germline V gene are MDHEN and SYDVKM. This CDR3 region has 12 residues. This chain's CDR3 is CASSLSLYEQYF. The CDR3 bases are TGTGCCAGCAGTTTATCCTTGTACGAGCAGTACTTC.

The rearrangement links TRBV9 to TRBJ2-2, with 7 nucleotides matching TRBD2. V lost 2 bases to trimming and J lost 4 bases; unmatched junction nucleotides: 5. The CDR3 spans 15 residues. Germline V gene lookup returns CDR1 SGDLS and CDR2 YYNGEE. Written as DNA, the CDR3 is TGTGCCAGCAGCGTTACAAGCGGGACCACCGGGGAGCTGTTTTTT. This gives the protein CASSVTSGTTGELFF.

This clone was seen a few times. The chain recombines TRBV5-4 with TRBJ2-7; 7 nucleotides agree with TRBD1. CDR1 is SGHNT, CDR2 YYREEE, per germline (reference sequence). The CDR3 length is 14 residues. With V trimmed by 9 bases and J by 4 bases, 13 bases remained unmatched. For the CDR3, the DNA is TGTGCCACCACCCGAGGGGGCGCAGGATACGAGCAGTACTTC. It codes for CATTRGGAGYEQYF. Full variable domain (outside the CDR3, taken from reference TRBV5-4 and TRBJ2-7): ETGVTQSPTHLIKTRGQQVTLRCSSQSGHNTVSWYQQALGQGPQFIFQYYREEENGRGNFPPRFSGLQFPNYSSELNVNALELDDSALYLCATTRGGAGYEQYFGPGTRLTVT.

The rearrangement joins TRBV28 to TRBJ2-7, with D maybe TRBD2 (6 bases). CDR1 and CDR2 (germline): MDHEN, SYDVKM. This CDR3 comprises 13 residues. The ends were cut back, 5 bases at V and 9 bases at J, with 17 bases in the middle. In DNA, the CDR3 is TGTGCCAGCAGTCCCGGGACGCGGGGTCTGCAGTACTTC. Protein: CASSPGTRGLQYF.

The gene calls are TRBV4-1 and TRBJ2-3, with a tentative D call TRBD1 (6 bases). Germline values: CDR1 MGHRA, CDR2 YSYEKL. The CDR3 is 16 residues long. V was clipped by 0 bases and J by 2 bases, with 12 bases between them. DNA of the CDR3: TGCGCCAGCAGCCAAGAGAAGTGGGGGCACACAGATACGCAGTATTTT. Residues: CASSQEKWGHTDTQYF.

About this clone: It is likely a read error, because the conserved phenylalanine at the end of the CDR3 is missing. The DNA is omitted, as the CDR3 cannot be located on it reliably, and the CDR3 follows TCRdb's listing. The chain couples TRBV21-1 to TRBJ1-4. TRBV21-1 is a known pseudogene. The CDR3 spans 12 amino acids, including both terminal residues. The CDR3 spells CASSNPLGSSTA.

This chain connects TRBV5-1 to TRBJ2-1; 7 nucleotides align to TRBD2. Germline CDR1 SGHRS, CDR2 YFSETQ. This CDR3 has 16 residues. With V trimmed by 5 bases and J by 4 bases, 12 bases remained unmatched. The CDR3 sequence is CASSLDSSGPYNEQFF. The CDR3 DNA is TGCGCCAGCAGTTTAGACTCTAGCGGACCTTACAATGAGCAGTTCTTC.

The chain carries TRBV7-6 and TRBJ1-6; D not resolved. In germline, CDR1 is SGHVS, CDR2 FNYEAQ. The CDR3 runs to 13 residues. The V end was cut by 2 bases, the J end by 9 bases, with 8 bases between. CDR3 nucleotide sequence: TGTGCCAGCAGCTTAAAGGAGAGTTCACCCCTCCACTTT. Translation: CASSLKESSPLHF.

This chain connects TRBV5-5 to TRBJ1-1; no firm D call. Per germline, CDR1 SGHKS and CDR2 YYEKEE (reference sequence). This CDR3 comprises 13 residues. Trimming took off 0 bases at V and 7 bases at J, with 10 bases between the two ends. The CDR3 DNA reads TGTGCCAGCAGCTTGGTAGGCGGGATTGAAGCTTTCTTT. Protein: CASSLVGGIEAFF. Full variable domain (remainder filled in from reference TRBV5-5 and TRBJ1-1): DAGVTQSPTHLIKTRGQQVTLRCSPISGHKSVSWYQQVLGQGPQFIFQYYEKEERGRGNFPDRFSARQFPNYSSELNVNALLLGDSALYLCASSLVGGIEAFFGQGTRLTVV.

The chain links TRBV3-1 (or the pseudogene TRBV3-2) to TRBJ2-7; a weak D match, TRBD2 (5 bases). The V and J ends lost 4 bases and 5 bases respectively, with 12 bases between them. CDR1 LGHDT and CDR2 YNNKEL come from the germline V gene (reference sequence). CDR3 size: 13 residues. The DNA of the CDR3 is TGTGCCAGCAGCCGACTCGGGGAGAACGAGCAGTACTTC. This translates into CASSRLGENEQYF.

V usage is TRBV19 and J usage is TRBJ1-5; D perhaps matches TRBD1 (5 bases). The germline CDR1 and CDR2 sequences are LNHDA and SQIVND (reference sequence). The length of the CDR3 is 14 residues. V was trimmed by 8 bases and J by 9 bases, leaving 20 bases between them. The CDR3 coding sequence is TGTGCCAGTTCGGGTTCGGAGGGGAGGGGGCCCCAGCATTTT. Translation gives CASSGSEGRGPQHF.

The chain uses TRBV7-2 and TRBJ1-5; no clear D gene. Germline V gene sequence: CDR1 SGHTA, CDR2 FQGNSA. The CDR3 covers 16 residues. V was cut by 1 base and J by 7 bases, with 17 bases left in between. The CDR3 loop is CASSLVGWTDEQPQHF. Here the CDR3 DNA reads TGTGCCAGCAGCTTAGTAGGGTGGACTGACGAACAGCCCCAGCATTTT.

This chain uses TRBV10-1 with TRBJ2-1, with a possible D match to TRBD2 (5 bases). Germline values: CDR1 WNHNN, CDR2 SYGVQD (reference sequence). The length of the CDR3 is 17 residues. V lost 5 bases and J lost 0, with 17 bases in between. The CDR3 spells CASSTGREISSYNEQFF. The CDR3 coding sequence is TGCGCCAGCAGTACGGGGAGAGAGATAAGCTCCTACAATGAGCAGTTCTTC.

This clone appeared a few times. The chain combines TRBV7-9 with TRBJ2-1; no clear D. The CDR3 contains 12 residues. V was shortened by 1 base and J by 10 bases, with 8 bases between the two germline ends. CDR1 SEHNR and CDR2 FQNEAQ come from the germline V gene (reference sequence). The CDR3 protein is CASSLVYEEQFF. DNA for the CDR3: TGTGCCAGCAGCTTAGTCTATGAGGAGCAGTTCTTC.

V gene TRBV4-2 combines with J gene TRBJ1-5, with 9 bases matching TRBD1. This CDR3 is 18 amino acids long. Germline CDR1 is LGHNA and CDR2 is YNFKEQ. V was pared by 0 bases and J by 2 bases, with 8 bases of the junction left unmatched. The CDR3 reads CASSQEGPGQGGNQPQHF. CDR3 in DNA: TGTGCCAGCAGCCAAGAAGGACCGGGACAGGGCGGCAATCAGCCCCAGCATTTT.

Worth noting for this clone: Its ends do not fully match the called genes, so a read error is possible. This chain connects TRBV12-3 or TRBV12-4 to TRBJ2-3; possible D gene TRBD1, 5 bases. The CDR3 contains 11 residues. CDR3 protein: CASTLGRAKSF. For the CDR3, the DNA is TGTGCCAGCACCCTCGGCAGGGCAAAATCTTTT.

The J gene is TRBJ1-3, the V gene TRBV5-1; D is uncertain. CDR1 SGHRS and CDR2 YFSETQ come from the germline V gene. CDR3 size: 14 residues. V was pared by 1 base and J by 1 base, with 6 bases between. In DNA form, the CDR3 reads TGCGCCAGCAGCTTGCCAGGATCTGGAAACACCATATATTTT. Translating gives CASSLPGSGNTIYF.

The CDR3, as DNA: TGTGCCAGCAGCCCCCGGACAAATTCACCCCTCCACTTT. This sequence encodes CASSPRTNSPLHF. V is TRBV11-2 and J is TRBJ1-6, with a weak D call TRBD1 (5 bases). Germline V lookup: CDR1 SGHAT, CDR2 FQNNGV. The length of the CDR3 is 13 residues. V shed 5 bases and J shed 7 bases, with 9 bases lying between them.

CDR3 DNA sequence: TGCAGCGTTGTTAGAAGCACAGATACGCAGTATTTT. Amino acids: CSVVRSTDTQYF. The rearrangement joins TRBV29-1 to TRBJ2-3; D unresolved. V was pared by 4 bases and J by 0 bases, with 5 bases between. The CDR3 consists of 12 residues. Germline CDR1 reads SQVTM; CDR2 reads ANQGSEA.

The chain links TRBV19 to TRBJ1-2; possibly TRBD1 for D (6 bases). The CDR3 consists of 16 residues. CDR1 and CDR2 from the germline V gene are LNHDA and SQIVND (reference sequence). Trimming stripped 6 bases from V and 0 bases from J, with 17 bases between. CDR3 sequence reads: CASRPGQIKANYGYTF. Here the CDR3 DNA reads TGTGCCAGTAGACCGGGACAAATAAAAGCTAACTATGGCTACACCTTC.

The genes are TRBV19 and TRBJ2-5; 9 bases are a match to TRBD2. The CDR3 contains 16 residues. Germline CDR1 is LNHDA and CDR2 is SQIVND (reference sequence). Trimming at V came to 8 bases and at J to 3 bases, leaving 13 bases not matched to a gene. The CDR3 reads CASSSRGAGGEETQYF. CDR3 nucleotides: TGTGCCAGTTCCAGTCGGGGCGCGGGGGGGGAAGAGACCCAGTACTTC.

The chain carries TRBV7-9 and TRBJ1-2, with no clear D. Germline CDR1 SEHNR, CDR2 FQNEAQ (reference sequence). The CDR3 loop spans 12 amino acids. The germline V and J ends were trimmed by 1 base and 4 bases, with 4 bases remaining between them. The CDR3 sequence is CASSLGVYGYTF. CDR3 DNA: TGTGCCAGCAGCTTAGGAGTCTATGGCTACACCTTC.

The chain uses TRBV6-5 and TRBJ2-7; TRBD2 matches 9 bases. Germline-derived CDR1 and CDR2 are MNHEY and SVGAGI. This CDR3 has 15 amino acids. V lost 2 bases, J lost 5 bases, and 7 bases stayed unmatched. DNA for the CDR3: TGTGCCAGCAGTTACCCGGGACTAGCCACCCACGAGCAGTACTTC. It yields the protein CASSYPGLATHEQYF.

The rearrangement joins TRBV6-1 to TRBJ1-5; 9 nucleotides line up with TRBD1. CDR3 size: 16 residues. Losses at the gene ends were 2 bases for V and 7 bases for J; bases not matched to a gene: 9. CDR1 and CDR2 (germline): MNHNS, SASEGT. The CDR3 bases are TGTGCCAGCAGTGAAACAAACAGGGGGCGAAGCCAGCCCCAGCATTTT. Amino acids: CASSETNRGRSQPQHF.

This chain links TRBV28 with TRBJ1-2; maybe TRBD1 (6 bases). The CDR3 totals 14 residues. With 6 bases removed from V and 4 bases from J, the gap between germline ends came to 15 bases. The germline gives CDR1 MDHEN, CDR2 SYDVKM. The CDR3 DNA reads as TGTGCCAGCAGCCCCGTTCTCAGGGGCTATGGCTACACCTTC. It is translated as CASSPVLRGYGYTF.

The gene calls are TRBV2 and TRBJ2-7; 15 nucleotides match TRBD2. CDR1 SNHLY and CDR2 FYNNEI come from the germline V gene. The V segment lost 4 bases and the J segment 6 bases; nucleotides outside the gene matches: 4. This CDR3 is built from 15 residues. The CDR3 DNA sequence: TGTGCCAGCAGTGGGACTAGCGGGAGGGCCCCCGAGCAGTACTTC. Its translation: CASSGTSGRAPEQYF.

The rearrangement uses TRBV6-4 and TRBJ1-2; 8 bases line up with TRBD1. J was trimmed by 8 bases and V by 4 bases; bases with no gene match: 12. The germline V gene has CDR1 MRHNA and CDR2 SNTAGT. The CDR3 is made up of 15 amino acids. CDR3 protein: CASSVLGQGTGGYTF. The CDR3 DNA is TGTGCCAGCAGTGTCCTCGGACAGGGAACGGGGGGCTACACCTTC.